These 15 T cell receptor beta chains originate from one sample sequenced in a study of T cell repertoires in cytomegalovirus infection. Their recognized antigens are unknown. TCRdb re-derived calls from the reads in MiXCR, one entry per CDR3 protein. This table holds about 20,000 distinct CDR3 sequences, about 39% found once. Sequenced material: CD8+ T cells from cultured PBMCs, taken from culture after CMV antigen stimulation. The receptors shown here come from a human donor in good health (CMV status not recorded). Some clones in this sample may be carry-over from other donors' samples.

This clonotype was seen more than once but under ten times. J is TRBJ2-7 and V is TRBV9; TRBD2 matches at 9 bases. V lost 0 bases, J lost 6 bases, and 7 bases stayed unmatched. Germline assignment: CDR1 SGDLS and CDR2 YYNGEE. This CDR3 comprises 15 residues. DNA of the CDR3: TGTGCCAGCAGCGTAGGGAGTAGCGGGAGCTCCGAGCAGTACTTC. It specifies CASSVGSSGSSEQYF.

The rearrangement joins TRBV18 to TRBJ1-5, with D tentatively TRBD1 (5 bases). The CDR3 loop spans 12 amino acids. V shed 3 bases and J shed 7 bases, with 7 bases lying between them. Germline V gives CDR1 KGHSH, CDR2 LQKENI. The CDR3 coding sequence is TGTGCCAGCTCACCTGACAGCCAGCCCCAGCATTTT. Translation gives CASSPDSQPQHF. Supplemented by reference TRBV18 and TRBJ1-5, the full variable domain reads NAGVMQNPRHLVRRRGQEARLRCSPMKGHSHVYWYRQLPEEGLKFMVYLQKENIIDESGMPKERFSAEFPKEGPSILRIQQVVRGDSAAYFCASSPDSQPQHFGDGTRLSIL.

Here the CDR3 DNA reads TGTGCCAGTAGTGGTGTGACAGGAAACACTGAAGCTTTCTTT. This encodes CASSGVTGNTEAFF. The chain recombines TRBV19 with TRBJ1-1; tentative D call: TRBD1 (6 bases). This CDR3 has 14 residues. V was cut by 5 bases and J by 2 bases, with 12 bases left in between. The germline CDR1 and CDR2 sequences are LNHDA and SQIVND (reference sequence). Full variable domain (missing parts from reference TRBV19 and TRBJ1-1): DGGITQSPKYLFRKEGQNVTLSCEQNLNHDAMYWYRQDPGQGLRLIYYSQIVNDFQKGDIAEGYSVSREKKESFPLTVTSAQKNPTAFYLCASSGVTGNTEAFFGQGTRLTVV.

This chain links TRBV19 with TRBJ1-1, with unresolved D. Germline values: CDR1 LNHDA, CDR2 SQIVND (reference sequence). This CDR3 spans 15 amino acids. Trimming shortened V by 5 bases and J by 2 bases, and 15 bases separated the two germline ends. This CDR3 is CASSLTEGPNTEAFF. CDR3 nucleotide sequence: TGTGCCAGTAGTCTCACAGAGGGTCCTAACACTGAAGCTTTCTTT.

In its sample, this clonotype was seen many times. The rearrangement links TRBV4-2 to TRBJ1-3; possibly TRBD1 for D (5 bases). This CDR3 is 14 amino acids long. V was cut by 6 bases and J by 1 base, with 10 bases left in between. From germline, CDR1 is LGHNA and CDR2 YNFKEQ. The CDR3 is CASSRGGSGNTIYF. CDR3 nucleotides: TGTGCCAGCAGTCGCGGGGGTTCTGGAAACACCATATATTTT.

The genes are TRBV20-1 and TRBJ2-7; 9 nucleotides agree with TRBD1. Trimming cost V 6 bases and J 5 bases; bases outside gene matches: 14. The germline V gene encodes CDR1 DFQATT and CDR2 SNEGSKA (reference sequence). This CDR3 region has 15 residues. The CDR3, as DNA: TGCAGTGCCCGCCAATCCGGGACAGGGAACCACGAGCAGTACTTC. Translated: CSARQSGTGNHEQYF.

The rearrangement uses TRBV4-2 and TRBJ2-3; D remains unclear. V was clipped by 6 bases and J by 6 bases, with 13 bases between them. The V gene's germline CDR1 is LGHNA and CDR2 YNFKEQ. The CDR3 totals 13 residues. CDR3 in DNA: TGTGCCAGCAGTCCGAAGCCTGAGGATACGCAGTATTTT. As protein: CASSPKPEDTQYF.

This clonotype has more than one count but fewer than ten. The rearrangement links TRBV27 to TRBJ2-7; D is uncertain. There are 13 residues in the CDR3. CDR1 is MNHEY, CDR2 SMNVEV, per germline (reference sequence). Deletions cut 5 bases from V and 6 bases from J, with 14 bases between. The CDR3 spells CASSPLSSGEQYF. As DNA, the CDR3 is TGTGCCAGCAGTCCGCTTTCCTCGGGCGAGCAGTACTTC.

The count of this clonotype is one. CDR3 region: CASRSSYTYQPQHF. The DNA of the CDR3 is TGTGCCAGCCGTTCATCTTACACATATCAGCCCCAGCATTTT. The chain couples TRBV27 to TRBJ1-5, with D unclear. This CDR3 has 14 amino acids. Between the trimmed V and J ends, which lost 8 bases and 5 bases, there was a span of 16 bases. Germline-derived CDR1 and CDR2 are MNHEY and SMNVEV (reference sequence).

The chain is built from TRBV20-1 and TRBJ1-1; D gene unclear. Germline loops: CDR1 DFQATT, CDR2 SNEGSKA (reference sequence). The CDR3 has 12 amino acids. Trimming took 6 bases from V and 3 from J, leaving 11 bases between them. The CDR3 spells CSARPGDTEAFF. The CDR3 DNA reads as TGCAGTGCGAGGCCGGGTGACACTGAAGCTTTCTTT.

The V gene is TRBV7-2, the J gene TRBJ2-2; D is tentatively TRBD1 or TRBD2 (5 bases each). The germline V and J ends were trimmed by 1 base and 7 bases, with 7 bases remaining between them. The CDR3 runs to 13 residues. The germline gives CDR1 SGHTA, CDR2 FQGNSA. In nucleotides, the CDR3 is TGTGCCAGCAGCTTAGGGGGGAGCGGGGAGCTGTTTTTT. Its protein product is CASSLGGSGELFF.

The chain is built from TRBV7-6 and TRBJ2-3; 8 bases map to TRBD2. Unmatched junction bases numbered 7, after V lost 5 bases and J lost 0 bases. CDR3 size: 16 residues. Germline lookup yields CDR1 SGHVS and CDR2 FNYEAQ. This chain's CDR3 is CASSRFGGASTDTQYF. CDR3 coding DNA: TGTGCCAGCAGCCGATTCGGGGGGGCCAGCACAGATACGCAGTATTTT.

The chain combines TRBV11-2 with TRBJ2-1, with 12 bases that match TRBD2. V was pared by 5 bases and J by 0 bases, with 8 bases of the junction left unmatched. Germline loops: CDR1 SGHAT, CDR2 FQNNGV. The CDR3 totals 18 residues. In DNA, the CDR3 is TGTGCCAGCAGCGCCGGGACTAGCGGGTTGAGCTCCTACAATGAGCAGTTCTTC. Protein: CASSAGTSGLSSYNEQFF.

In DNA, the CDR3 is TGTGCCAGCAGTTTAGTTGGAAACACCATATATTTT. Translating it yields CASSLVGNTIYF. The rearrangement joins TRBV12-3 or TRBV12-4 to TRBJ1-3; D is unclear. This CDR3 region has 12 residues. Trimming pared 1 base from V and 3 bases from J, leaving 1 base between.

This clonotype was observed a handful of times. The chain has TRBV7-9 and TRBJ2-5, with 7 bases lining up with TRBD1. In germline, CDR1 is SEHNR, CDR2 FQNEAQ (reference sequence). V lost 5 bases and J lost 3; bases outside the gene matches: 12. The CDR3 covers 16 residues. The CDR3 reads CASSPVGQDPKETQYF. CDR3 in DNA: TGTGCCAGCAGCCCGGTTGGACAGGACCCAAAAGAGACCCAGTACTTC.